This TCR beta chain derives from a study of neurological immune-mediated disorders. The CDR3 extends over 16 amino acids. Germline V gene sequence: CDR1 MDHEN, CDR2 SYDVKM. The V gene end was trimmed by 5 bases and the J gene end by 0 bases; junction bases not matched to a gene: 10. One entry per CDR3 protein results from TCRdb running MiXCR on the 5' RACE reads. The sample contains roughly 45,000 distinct CDR3 sequences, approximately 15% of which appear only once. This clonotype was observed at least ten times. Time point: longitudinal time-point 3. The chain employs TRBV28 and TRBJ2-7; 7 bases map to TRBD1. The TCR sequence derives from a young man in good health. The sequenced sample was PBMCs. The chain's CDR3 is CASSPPSGGPSYEQYF. CDR3 sequence (DNA): TGTGCCAGCAGTCCCCCCTCAGGGGGTCCCTCCTACGAGCAGTACTTC.